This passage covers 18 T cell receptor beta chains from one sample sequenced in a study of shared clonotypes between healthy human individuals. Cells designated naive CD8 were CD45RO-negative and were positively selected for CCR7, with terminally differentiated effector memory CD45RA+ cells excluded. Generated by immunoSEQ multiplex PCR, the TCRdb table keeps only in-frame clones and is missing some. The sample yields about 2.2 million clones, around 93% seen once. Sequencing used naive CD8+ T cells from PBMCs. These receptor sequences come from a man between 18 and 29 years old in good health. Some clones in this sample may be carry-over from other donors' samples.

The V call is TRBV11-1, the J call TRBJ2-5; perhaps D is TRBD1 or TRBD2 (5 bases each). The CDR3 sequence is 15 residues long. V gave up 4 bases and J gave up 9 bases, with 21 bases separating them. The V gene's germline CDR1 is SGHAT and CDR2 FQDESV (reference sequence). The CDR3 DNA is TGTGCCAGCAGCTCCCGCCGGGGCAGGCTAGGGGCCCAGTACTTC. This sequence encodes CASSSRRGRLGAQYF. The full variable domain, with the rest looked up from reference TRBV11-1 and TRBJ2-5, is EAEVAQSPRYKITEKSQAVAFWCDPISGHATLYWYRQILGQGPELLVQFQDESVVDDSQLPKDRFSAERLKGVDSTLKIQPAELGDSAMYLCASSSRRGRLGAQYFGPGTRLLVL.

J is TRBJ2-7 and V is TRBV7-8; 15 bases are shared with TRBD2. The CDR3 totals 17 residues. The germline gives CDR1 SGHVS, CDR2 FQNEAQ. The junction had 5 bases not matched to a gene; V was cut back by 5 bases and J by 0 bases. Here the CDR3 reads CASSIRTSGRASYEQYF. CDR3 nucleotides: TGTGCCAGCAGCATACGGACTAGCGGGAGGGCCTCCTACGAGCAGTACTTC.

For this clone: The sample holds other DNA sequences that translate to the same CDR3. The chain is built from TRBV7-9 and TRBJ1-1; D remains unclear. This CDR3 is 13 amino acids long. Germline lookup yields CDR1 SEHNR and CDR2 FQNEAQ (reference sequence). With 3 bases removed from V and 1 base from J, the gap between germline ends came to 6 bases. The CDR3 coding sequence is TGTGCCAGCAGCTTCCCGGGGAACACTGAAGCTTTCTTT. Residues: CASSFPGNTEAFF.

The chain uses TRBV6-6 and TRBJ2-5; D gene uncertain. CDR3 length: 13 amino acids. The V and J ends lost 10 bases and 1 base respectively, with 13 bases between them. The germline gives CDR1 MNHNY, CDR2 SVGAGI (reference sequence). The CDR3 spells CATKPIGQETQYF. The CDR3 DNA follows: TGTGCCACAAAACCGATAGGCCAAGAGACCCAGTACTTC.

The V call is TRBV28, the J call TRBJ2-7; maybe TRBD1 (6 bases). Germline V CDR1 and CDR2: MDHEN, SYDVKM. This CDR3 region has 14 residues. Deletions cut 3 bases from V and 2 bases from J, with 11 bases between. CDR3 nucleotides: TGTGCCAGCAGTTTTCAGGGGCTGACCTACGAGCAGTACTTC. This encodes CASSFQGLTYEQYF. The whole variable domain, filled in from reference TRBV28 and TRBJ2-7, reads DVKVTQSSRYLVKRTGEKVFLECVQDMDHENMFWYRQDPGLGLRLIYFSYDVKMKEKGDIPEGYSVSREKKERFSLILESASTNQTSMYLCASSFQGLTYEQYFGPGTRLTVT.

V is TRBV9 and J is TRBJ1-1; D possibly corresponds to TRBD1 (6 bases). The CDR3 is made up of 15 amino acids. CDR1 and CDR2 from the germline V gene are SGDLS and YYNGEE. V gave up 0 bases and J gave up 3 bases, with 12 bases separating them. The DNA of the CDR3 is TGTGCCAGCAGCGTAGCGCGGGGGGCATACACTGAAGCTTTCTTT. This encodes CASSVARGAYTEAFF.

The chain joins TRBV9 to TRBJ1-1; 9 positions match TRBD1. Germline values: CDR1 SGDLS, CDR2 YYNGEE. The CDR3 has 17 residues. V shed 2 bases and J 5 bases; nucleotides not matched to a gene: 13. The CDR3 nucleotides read TGTGCCAGCAGCGTTACCCGGACCGGGACAGGGAGAACTGAAGCTTTCTTT. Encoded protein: CASSVTRTGTGRTEAFF.

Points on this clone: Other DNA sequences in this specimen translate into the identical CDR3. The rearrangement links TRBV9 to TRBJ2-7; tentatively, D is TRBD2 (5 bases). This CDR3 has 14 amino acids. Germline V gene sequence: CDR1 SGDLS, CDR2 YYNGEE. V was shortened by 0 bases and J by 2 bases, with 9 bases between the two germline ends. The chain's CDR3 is CASSVGGPTYEQYF. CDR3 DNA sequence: TGTGCCAGCAGCGTAGGCGGGCCTACCTACGAGCAGTACTTC. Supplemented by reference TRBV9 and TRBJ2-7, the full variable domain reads DSGVTQTPKHLITATGQRVTLRCSPRSGDLSVYWYQQSLDQGLQFLIQYYNGEERAKGNILERFSAQQFPDLHSELNLSSLELGDSALYFCASSVGGPTYEQYFGPGTRLTVT.

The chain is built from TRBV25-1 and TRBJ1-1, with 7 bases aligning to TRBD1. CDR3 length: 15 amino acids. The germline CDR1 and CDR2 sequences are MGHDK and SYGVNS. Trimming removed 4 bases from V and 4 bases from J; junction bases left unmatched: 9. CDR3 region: CASSGVQGRFTEAFF. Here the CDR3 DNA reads TGTGCCAGCAGTGGGGTACAGGGGAGGTTCACTGAAGCTTTCTTT. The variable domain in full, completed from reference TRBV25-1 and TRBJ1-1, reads EADIYQTPRYLVIGTGKKITLECSQTMGHDKMYWYQQDPGMELHLIHYSYGVNSTEKGDLSSESTVSRIRTEHFPLTLESARPSHTSQYLCASSGVQGRFTEAFFGQGTRLTVV.

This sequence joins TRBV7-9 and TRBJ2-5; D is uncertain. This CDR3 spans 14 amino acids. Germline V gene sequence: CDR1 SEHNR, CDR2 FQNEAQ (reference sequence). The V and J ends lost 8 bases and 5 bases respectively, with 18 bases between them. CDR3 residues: CASRTPGPRETQYF. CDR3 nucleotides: TGTGCCAGCCGGACCCCGGGCCCGAGGGAGACCCAGTACTTC.

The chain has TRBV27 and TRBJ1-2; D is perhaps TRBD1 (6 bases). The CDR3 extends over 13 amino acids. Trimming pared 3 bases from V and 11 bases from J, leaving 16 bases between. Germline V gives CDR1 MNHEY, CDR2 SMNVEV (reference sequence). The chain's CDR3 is CASSFSSGAGYTF. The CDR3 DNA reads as TGTGCCAGCAGTTTTTCCTCGGGGGCCGGATACACCTTC.

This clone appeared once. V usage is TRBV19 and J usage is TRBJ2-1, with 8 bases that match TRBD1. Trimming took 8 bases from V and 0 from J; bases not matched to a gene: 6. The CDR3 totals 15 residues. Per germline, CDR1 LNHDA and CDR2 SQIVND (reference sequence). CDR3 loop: CASAADRDSYNEQFF. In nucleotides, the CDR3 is TGTGCCAGTGCCGCGGACAGGGACTCCTACAATGAGCAGTTCTTC.

The CDR3 region has the DNA TGCGCCAGCAGCCAAGGTGTGACGGGTAGGTATGAGCAGTTCTTC. Its protein is CASSQGVTGRYEQFF. The V call is TRBV4-1, the J call TRBJ2-1, with D uncertain. The ends were cut back, 1 base at V and 8 bases at J, with 15 bases in the middle. Per the germline V gene, CDR1 is MGHRA and CDR2 is YSYEKL. CDR3 length: 15 residues.

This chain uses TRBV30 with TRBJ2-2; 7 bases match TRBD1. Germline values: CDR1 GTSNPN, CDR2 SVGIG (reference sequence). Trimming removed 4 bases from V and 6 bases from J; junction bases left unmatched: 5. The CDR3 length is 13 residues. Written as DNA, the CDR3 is TGTGCCTGGACCTGGACAGGTTCCGGGGAGCTGTTTTTT. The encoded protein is CAWTWTGSGELFF. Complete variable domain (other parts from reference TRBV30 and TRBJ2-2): SQTIHQWPATLVQPVGSPLSLECTVEGTSNPNLYWYRQAAGRGLQLLFYSVGIGQISSEVPQNLSASRPQDRQFILSSKKLLLSDSGFYLCAWTWTGSGELFFGEGSRLTVL.

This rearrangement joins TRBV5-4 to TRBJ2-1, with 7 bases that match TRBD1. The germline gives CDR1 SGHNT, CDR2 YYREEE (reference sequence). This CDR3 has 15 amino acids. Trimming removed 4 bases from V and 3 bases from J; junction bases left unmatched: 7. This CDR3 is CASSAIGQVYNEQFF. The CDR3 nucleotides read TGTGCCAGCAGCGCCATCGGACAGGTCTACAATGAGCAGTTCTTC.

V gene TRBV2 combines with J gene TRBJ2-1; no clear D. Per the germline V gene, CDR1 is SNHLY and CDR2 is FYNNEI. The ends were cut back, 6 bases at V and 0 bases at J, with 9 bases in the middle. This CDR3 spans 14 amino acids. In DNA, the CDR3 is TGTGCCAGCAGCCAGAGCTTCTCCTACAATGAGCAGTTCTTC. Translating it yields CASSQSFSYNEQFF.

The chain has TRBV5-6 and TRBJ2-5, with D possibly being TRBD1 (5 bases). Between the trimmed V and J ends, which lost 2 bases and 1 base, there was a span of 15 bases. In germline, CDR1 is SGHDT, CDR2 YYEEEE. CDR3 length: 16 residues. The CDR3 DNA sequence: TGTGCCAGCAGCTTCTTGACAGCAATATTCCAAGAGACCCAGTACTTC. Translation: CASSFLTAIFQETQYF.

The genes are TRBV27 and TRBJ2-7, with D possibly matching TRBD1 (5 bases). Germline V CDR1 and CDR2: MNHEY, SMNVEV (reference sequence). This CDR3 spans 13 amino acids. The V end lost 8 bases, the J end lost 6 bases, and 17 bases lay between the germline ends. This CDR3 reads CASVCGALIEQYF. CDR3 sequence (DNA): TGTGCCAGCGTATGTGGGGCGCTGATCGAGCAGTACTTC.